This TCR beta chain derives from a study of vaccination effects on CD4 cells after COVID-19. Study context: Researchers drew samples from a few convalescent patients early and late after vaccination. Following the second dose by a median of 72 days, the post-vaccine samples were obtained. Study outcomes and limitations: The study had few convalescent patients and no early post-infection timepoints.

Of note for this clone: As yet, its antigen is unknown.

CDR1 is SGHRS and CDR2 is YFSETQ in the germline V gene. With 3 bases removed from V and 5 bases from J, the gap between germline ends came to 17 bases. CDR3 length: 15 amino acids. Only in-frame clones appear in the TCRdb table, and some are missing; sequencing was by immunoSEQ multiplex PCR. The table lists 15,000 or so clones, 65% to 80% of them singletons. Antigen-specific CD4+ T cells were expanded with viral peptide pools in the ViraFEST assay before sequencing. At the end of 10 days of culture, CD4+ T cells were isolated. The person was diagnosed with PCR-confirmed SARS-CoV-2 infection between March and December 2020. Participants got two doses of BNT162b2 or mRNA-1273 vaccine. Replacing half the medium with IL-2 medium was done on days 3 and 7.

This TCR derives from a human donor who had a prior SARS-CoV-2 infection. Source: CD4+ T cells from PBMCs cultured with HCoV-NL63 spike peptides, taken after COVID-19 vaccination. The chain uses TRBV5-1 and TRBJ2-5, with D possibly TRBD2 on 5 matching bases. CDR3 amino acids: CASSSGRAVTETQYF. Here the CDR3 DNA reads TGCGCCAGCAGCTCCGGGCGAGCGGTCACGGAGACCCAGTACTTC.